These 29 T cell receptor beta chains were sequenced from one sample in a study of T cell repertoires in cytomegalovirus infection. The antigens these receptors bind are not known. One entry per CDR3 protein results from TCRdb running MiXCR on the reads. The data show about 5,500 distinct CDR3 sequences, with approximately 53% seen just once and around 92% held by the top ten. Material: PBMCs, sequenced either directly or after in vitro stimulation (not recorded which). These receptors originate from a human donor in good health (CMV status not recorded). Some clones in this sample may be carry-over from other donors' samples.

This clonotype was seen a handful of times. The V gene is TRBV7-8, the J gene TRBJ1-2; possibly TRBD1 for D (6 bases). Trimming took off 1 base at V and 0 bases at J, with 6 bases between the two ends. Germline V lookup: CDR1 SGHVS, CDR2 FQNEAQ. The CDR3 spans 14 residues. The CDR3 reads CASSLGQANYGYTF. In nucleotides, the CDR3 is TGTGCCAGCAGCTTAGGACAGGCTAACTATGGCTACACCTTC. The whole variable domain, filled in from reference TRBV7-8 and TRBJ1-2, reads GAGVSQSPRYKVAKRGQDVALRCDPISGHVSLFWYQQALGQGPEFLTYFQNEAQLDKSGLPSDRFFAERPEGSVSTLKIQRTQQEDSAVYLCASSLGQANYGYTFGSGTRLTVV.

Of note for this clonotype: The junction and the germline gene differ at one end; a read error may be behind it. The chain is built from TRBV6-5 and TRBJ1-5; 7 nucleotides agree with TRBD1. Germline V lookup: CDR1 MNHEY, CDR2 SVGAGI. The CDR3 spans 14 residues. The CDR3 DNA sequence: TGTGCCAGCAGCATGGGACAGAAGCCTCGGCCCCATCATTTT. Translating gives CASSMGQKPRPHHF.

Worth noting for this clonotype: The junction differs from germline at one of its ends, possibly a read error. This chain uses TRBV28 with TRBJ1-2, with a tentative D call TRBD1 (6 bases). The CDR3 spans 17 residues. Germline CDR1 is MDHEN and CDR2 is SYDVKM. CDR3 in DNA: TGTGCCAGAAGTACACCCGGGACATTAAGCGGTAGATATGGCTCCACCTTC. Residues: CARSTPGTLSGRYGSTF.

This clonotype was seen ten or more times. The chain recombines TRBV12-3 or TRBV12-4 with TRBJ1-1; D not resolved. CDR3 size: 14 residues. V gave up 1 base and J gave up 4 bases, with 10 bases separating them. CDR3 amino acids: CASSLGFRSTEAFF. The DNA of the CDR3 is TGTGCCAGCAGTTTAGGGTTCAGGAGCACTGAAGCTTTCTTT.

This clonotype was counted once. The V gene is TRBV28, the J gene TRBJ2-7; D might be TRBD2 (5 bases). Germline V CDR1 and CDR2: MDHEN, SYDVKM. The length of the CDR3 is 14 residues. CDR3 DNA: TGTGCCAGCCCTCCCACCCAACTAGACTACGAACAGAACGTC. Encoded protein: CASPPTQLDYEQNV.

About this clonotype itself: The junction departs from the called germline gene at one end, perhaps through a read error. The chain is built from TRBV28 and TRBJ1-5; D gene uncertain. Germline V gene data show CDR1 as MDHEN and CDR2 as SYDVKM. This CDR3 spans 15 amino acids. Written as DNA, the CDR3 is TGTGCCAGCAGGCCGACACTCTCTCGAAATCAGCCACAGCATTTT. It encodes CASRPTLSRNQPQHF. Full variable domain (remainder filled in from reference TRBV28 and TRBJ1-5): DVKVTQSSRYLVKRTGEKVFLECVQDMDHENMFWYRQDPGLGLRLIYFSYDVKMKEKGDIPEGYSVSREKKERFSLILESASTNQTSMYLCASRPTLSRNQPQHFGDGTRLSIL.

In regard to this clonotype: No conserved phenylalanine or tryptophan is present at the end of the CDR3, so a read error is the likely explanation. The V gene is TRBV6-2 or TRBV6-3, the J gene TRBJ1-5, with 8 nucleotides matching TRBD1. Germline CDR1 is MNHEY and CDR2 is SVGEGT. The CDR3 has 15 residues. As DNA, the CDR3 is TGTGCACGCAGTTTTTATCAGGGGGCCGCTCAGCCCCAGCATGTT. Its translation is CARSFYQGAAQPQHV.

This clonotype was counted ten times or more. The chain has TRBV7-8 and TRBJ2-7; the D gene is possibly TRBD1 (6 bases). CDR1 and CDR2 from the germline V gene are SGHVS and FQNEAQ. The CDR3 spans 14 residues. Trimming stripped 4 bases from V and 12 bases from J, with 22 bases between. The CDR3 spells CASSWDTPFDETYF. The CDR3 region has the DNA TGTGCCAGCAGCTGGGACACCCCTTTCGACGAGACGTACTTC.

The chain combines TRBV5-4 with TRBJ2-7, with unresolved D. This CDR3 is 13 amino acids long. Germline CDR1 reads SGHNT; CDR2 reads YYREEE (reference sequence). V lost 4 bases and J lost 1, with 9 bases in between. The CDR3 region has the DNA TGTGCCAGCAGCCCAACTGGTTCCTACGAGCAGTACTTC. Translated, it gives CASSPTGSYEQYF.

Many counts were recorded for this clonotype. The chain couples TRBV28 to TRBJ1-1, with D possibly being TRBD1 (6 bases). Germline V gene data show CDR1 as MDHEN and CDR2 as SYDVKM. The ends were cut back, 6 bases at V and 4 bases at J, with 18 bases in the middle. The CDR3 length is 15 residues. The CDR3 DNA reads TGTGCCAGCAGCCTAGTCGGGGGGCAGGGCACTGAAGCTTTCTTT. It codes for CASSLVGGQGTEAFF.

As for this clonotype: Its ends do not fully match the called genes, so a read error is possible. This chain's CDR3 is CASSLVTASNQPQPF. CDR3 DNA: TGTGCCAGCAGCCTCGTGACAGCTAGCAATCAGCCCCAGCCTTTT. V usage is TRBV7-2 and J usage is TRBJ1-5; D is perhaps TRBD1 (5 bases). Per the germline V gene, CDR1 is SGHTA and CDR2 is FQGNSA. The CDR3 is 15 residues long.

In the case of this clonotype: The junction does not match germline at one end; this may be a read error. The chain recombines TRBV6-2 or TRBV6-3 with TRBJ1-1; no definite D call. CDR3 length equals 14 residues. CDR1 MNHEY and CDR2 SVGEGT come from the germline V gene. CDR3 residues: CAISSPETNNEAFF. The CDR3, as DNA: TGTGCCATCAGTTCCCCAGAAACGAACAATGAAGCTTTCTTT.

CDR3 region: CARSWDTPCDRQYV. The CDR3 coding sequence is TGTGCCAGAAGCTGGGACACCCCTTGCGACAGGCAGTACGTC. This chain uses TRBV7-2 with TRBJ2-7; TRBD1 is a possible D gene (6 bases). The germline CDR1 and CDR2 sequences are SGHTA and FQGNSA. CDR3 size: 14 residues.

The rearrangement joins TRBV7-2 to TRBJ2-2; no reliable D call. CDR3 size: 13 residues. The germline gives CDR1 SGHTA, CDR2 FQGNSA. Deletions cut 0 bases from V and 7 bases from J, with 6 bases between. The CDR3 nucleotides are TGTGCCAGCAGCTTAGCCCGCATCGGGGAGCTGTTTTTT. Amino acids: CASSLARIGELFF.

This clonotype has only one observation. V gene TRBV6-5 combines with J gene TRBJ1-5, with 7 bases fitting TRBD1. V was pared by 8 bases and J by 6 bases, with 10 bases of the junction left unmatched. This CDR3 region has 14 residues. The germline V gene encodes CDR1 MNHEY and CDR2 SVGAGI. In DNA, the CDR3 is TGTGCCAGCCTAATGGGACAGAAGCCTCAGCCCCAGCATTTT. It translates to CASLMGQKPQPQHF.

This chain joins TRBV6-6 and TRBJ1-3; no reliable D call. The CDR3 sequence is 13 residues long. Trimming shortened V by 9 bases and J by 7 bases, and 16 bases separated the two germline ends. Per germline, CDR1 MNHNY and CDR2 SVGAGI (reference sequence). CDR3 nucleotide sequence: TGTGCCAGAAGCCCGGACGTTGGCAACACCATATATTTT. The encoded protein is CARSPDVGNTIYF.

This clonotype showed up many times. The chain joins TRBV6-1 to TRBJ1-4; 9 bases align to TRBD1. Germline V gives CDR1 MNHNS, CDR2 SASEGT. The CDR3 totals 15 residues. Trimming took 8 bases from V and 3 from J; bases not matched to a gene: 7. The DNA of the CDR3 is TGTGCCAGCGGGACAGGGTTCGTGCCTAATGAAAAACTGTTTTTT. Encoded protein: CASGTGFVPNEKLFF.

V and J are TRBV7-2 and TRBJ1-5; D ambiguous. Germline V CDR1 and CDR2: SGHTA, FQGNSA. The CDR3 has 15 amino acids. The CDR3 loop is CDISPGSASNQPQHF. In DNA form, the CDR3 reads TGTGACATCAGCCCCGGGTCAGCTAGCAATCAGCCCCAGCATTTT. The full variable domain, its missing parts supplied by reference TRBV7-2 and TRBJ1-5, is GAGVSQSPSNKVTEKGKDVELRCDPISGHTALYWYRQSLGQGLEFLIYFQGNSAPDKSGLPSDRFSAERTGGSVSTLTIQRTQQEDSAVYLCDISPGSASNQPQHFGDGTRLSIL.

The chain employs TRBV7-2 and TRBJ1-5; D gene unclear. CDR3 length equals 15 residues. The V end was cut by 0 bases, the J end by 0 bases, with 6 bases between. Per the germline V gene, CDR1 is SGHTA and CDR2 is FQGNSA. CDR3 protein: CASSLAGNSNQPQHF. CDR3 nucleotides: TGTGCCAGCAGCTTAGCCGGAAATAGCAATCAGCCCCAGCATTTT.

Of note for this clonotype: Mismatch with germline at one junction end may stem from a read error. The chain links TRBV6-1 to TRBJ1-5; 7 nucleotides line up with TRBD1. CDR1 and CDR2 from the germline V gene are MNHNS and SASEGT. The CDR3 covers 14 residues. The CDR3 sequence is CASTMGQKNQPQHF. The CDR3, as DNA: TGTGCAAGCACGATGGGACAGAAGAATCAGCCCCAGCATTTT.

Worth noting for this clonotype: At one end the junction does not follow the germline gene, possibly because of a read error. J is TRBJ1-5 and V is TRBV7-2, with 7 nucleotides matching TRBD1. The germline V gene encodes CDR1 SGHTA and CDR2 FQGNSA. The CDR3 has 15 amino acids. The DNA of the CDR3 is TGTGACAGCAGCCCCGGGACAGCTAGCAAGCAGCCCCAGGATTTT. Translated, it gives CDSSPGTASKQPQDF. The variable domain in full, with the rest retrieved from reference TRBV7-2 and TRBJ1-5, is GAGVSQSPSNKVTEKGKDVELRCDPISGHTALYWYRQSLGQGLEFLIYFQGNSAPDKSGLPSDRFSAERTGGSVSTLTIQRTQQEDSAVYLCDSSPGTASKQPQDFGDGTRLSIL.

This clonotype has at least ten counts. The CDR3, as DNA: TGTGCCAGCAGCCAAGAGGTCCAGCGGGAGATCCCCAGGTCACGGAATACGCAGTATTTT. It codes for CASSQEVQREIPRSRNTQYF. This rearrangement joins TRBV3-1 to TRBJ2-3; 8 positions match TRBD2. CDR3 size: 20 residues. The ends lost 0 bases at V and 7 bases at J; junction bases unmatched: 21. CDR1 is LGHDT, CDR2 YNNKEL, per germline (reference sequence).

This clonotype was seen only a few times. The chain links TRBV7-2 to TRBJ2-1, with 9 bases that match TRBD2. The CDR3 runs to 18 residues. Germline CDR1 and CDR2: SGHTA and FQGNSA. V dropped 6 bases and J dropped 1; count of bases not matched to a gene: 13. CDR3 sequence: CASSFARLAAASYNEQFF. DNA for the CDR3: TGTGCCAGCAGTTTCGCCCGACTAGCGGCCGCGTCCTACAATGAGCAGTTCTTC.

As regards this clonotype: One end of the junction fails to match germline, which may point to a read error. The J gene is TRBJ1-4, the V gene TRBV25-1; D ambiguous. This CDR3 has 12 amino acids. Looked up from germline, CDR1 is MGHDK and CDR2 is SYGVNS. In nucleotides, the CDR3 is TGTGCCAGCAGGCGCGGTCAAGAAAAAATGTTTTGG. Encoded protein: CASRRGQEKMFW.

CDR3 sequence (DNA): TGTGCCAGCAGTTACCTAGCTGAGCAGTTCTTC. It is translated as CASSYLAEQFF. The chain carries TRBV28 and TRBJ2-1, with D tentatively TRBD2 (5 bases). Looked up from germline, CDR1 is MDHEN and CDR2 is SYDVKM. Trimming took 4 bases from V and 9 from J, leaving 7 bases between them. CDR3 length: 11 amino acids.

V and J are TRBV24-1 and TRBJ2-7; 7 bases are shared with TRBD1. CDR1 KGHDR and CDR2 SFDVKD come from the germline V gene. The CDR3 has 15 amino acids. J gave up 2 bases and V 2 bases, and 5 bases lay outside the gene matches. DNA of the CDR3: TGTGCCACCAGTGATTCGGACAGGTGGCCCTACGAGCAGTACTTC. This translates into CATSDSDRWPYEQYF.

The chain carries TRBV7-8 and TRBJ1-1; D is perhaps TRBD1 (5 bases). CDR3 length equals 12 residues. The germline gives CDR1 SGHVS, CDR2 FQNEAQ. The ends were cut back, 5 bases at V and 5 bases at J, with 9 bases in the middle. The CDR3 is CASSHRQTEAFF. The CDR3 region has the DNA TGTGCCAGCAGCCACCGACAGACTGAAGCTTTCTTT.

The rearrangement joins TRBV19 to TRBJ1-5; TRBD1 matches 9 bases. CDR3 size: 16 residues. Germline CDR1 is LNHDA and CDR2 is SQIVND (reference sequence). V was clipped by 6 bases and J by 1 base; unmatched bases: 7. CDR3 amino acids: CASRREDRGSNQPQHF. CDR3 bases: TGTGCCAGTAGAAGGGAGGACAGGGGCAGCAATCAGCCCCAGCATTTT.

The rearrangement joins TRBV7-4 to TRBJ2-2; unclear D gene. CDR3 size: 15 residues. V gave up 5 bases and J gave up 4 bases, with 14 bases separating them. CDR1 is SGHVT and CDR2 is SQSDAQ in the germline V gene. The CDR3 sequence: CASSPSGRGTGELFF. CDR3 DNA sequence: TGTGCCAGCAGCCCTTCTGGGCGTGGCACCGGGGAGCTGTTTTTT.